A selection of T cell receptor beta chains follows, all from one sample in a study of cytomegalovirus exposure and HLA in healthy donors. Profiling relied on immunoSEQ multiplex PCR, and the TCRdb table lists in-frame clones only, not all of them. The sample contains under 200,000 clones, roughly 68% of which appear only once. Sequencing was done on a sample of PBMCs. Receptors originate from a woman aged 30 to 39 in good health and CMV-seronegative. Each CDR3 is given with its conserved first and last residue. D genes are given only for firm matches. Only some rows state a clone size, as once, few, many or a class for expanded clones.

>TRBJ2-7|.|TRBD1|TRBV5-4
TGTGCCAGCAGCCCACCTGGACAGGGGGCATACGAGCAGTACTTC
CASSPPGQGAYEQYF
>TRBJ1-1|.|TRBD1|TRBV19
TGTGCCAGTAGTATAGGGACAGGTCCCCACCCCGCTGAAGCTTTCTTT
CASSIGTGPHPAEAFF
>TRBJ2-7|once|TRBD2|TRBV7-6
TGTGCCAGCAGCTTAGCAAATATTAGGACTAGCGGCTACGAGCAGTACTTC
CASSLANIRTSGYEQYF
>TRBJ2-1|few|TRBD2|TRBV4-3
TGCGCCAGCAGCCAGATTCCTAGCGGGAGCTCCTACAATGAGCAGTTCTTC
CASSQIPSGSSYNEQFF
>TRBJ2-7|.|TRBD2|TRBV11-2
TGTGCCAGCAGCTTAGTGGGAGGGGTGGGCAACGAGCAGTACTTC
CASSLVGGVGNEQYF
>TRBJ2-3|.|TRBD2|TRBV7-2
TGTGCCAGCAGCTTAAGAACTAGCGGGGGAAAACCGGCCACAGATACGCAGTATTTT
CASSLRTSGGKPATDTQYF
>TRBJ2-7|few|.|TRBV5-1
TGCGCCAGCAGCCAGGGTAGTTATGGGGAAGACGAGCAGTACTTC
CASSQGSYGEDEQYF
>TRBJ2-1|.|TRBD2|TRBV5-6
TGTGCCAGCAGCGCGGGACTAGCGGGAGCGAATAAGGTTGAGCAGTTCTTC
CASSAGLAGANKVEQFF
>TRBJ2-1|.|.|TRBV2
TGTGCCAGCAGTGACTACGGACTCTACAATGAGCAGTTCTTC
CASSDYGLYNEQFF
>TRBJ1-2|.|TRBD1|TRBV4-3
TGCGCCAGCAGCCAAGATGGTAGGGGGCTCTATGGCTACACCTTC
CASSQDGRGLYGYTF
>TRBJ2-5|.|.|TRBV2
TGTGCCAGCCCAAATCGGGGGGCTTATTCCGGAGAGACCCAGTACTTC
CASPNRGAYSGETQYF
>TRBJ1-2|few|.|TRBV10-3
TGTGCCATCAGTGAGTCCTCGGGCAGGGCGGCGTATGGCTACACCTTC
CAISESSGRAAYGYTF
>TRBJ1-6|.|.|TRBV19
TGTGCCAGTAGTGTCAGGGAGGTTCTATCACCCCTCCACTTT
CASSVREVLSPLHF
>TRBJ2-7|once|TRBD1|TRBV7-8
TGTGCCAGCAGCTTAGCTTTTGGGACAGGGGGCGCGGAGTACTTC
CASSLAFGTGGAEYF
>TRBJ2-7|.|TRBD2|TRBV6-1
TGTGCCAGCAGTGAATACGGGGGGGGTCACTACGAGCAGTACTTC
CASSEYGGGHYEQYF
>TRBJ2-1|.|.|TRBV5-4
TGTGCCAGCAGCCCGCCGGTTGGAGCGGGTCGCGATGAGCAGTTCTTC
CASSPPVGAGRDEQFF
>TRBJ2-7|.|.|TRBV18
TGTGCCAGCTCACCGGACAGAGGGGGCTACGAGCAGTACTTC
CASSPDRGGYEQYF
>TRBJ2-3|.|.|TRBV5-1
TGCGCCAGCAGCTTGGGGACAAGCACAGATACGCAGTATTTT
CASSLGTSTDTQYF
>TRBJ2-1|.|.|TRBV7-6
TGTGCCAGCAGCAATGCAATTCCGGGGGGCGGGAATGAGCAGTTCTTC
CASSNAIPGGGNEQFF
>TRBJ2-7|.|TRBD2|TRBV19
TGTGCCAGTAAGACTAGCGGGAACCACGAGCAGTACTTC
CASKTSGNHEQYF
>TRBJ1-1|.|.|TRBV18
TGTGCCAGCTCACCTTACATCAGGGGCGGGAACACTGAAGCTTTCTTT
CASSPYIRGGNTEAFF
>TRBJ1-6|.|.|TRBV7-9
TGTGCCAGCAGCTTGCAGGGGTATAATTCACCCCTCCACTTT
CASSLQGYNSPLHF
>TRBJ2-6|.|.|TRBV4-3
TGCGCCAGCAGCCAAGATAATGGGGCCGGGGCCAACGTCCTGACTTTC
CASSQDNGAGANVLTF
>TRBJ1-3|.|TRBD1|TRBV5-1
TGCGCCAGCAGCTTGGAGGGGACAGCCACCTCCTCTGGAAACACCATATATTTT
CASSLEGTATSSGNTIYF
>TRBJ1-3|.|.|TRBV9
TGTGCCAGCCAGGGTGATGGAAACACCATATATTTT
CASQGDGNTIYF
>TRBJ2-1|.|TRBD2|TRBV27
TGTGCCAGCAGTGTGCGGGGGGGTAACAATGAGCAGTTCTTC
CASSVRGGNNEQFF
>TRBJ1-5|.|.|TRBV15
TGTGCCACCAGCAGAGAGTTGGCAGGGGATCAGCCCCAGCATTTT
CATSRELAGDQPQHF
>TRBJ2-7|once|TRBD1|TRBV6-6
TGTGCCAGCAGTTACTCGAGGGGGCGCTACGAGCAGTACTTC
CASSYSRGRYEQYF
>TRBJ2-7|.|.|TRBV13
TGTGCCAGCAGCTTTTTTCTCGCCCAGTCCTACGAGCAGTACTTC
CASSFFLAQSYEQYF
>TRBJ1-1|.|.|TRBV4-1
TGCGCCAGCAGCCCCCAACAGGCGAACACTGAAGCTTTCTTT
CASSPQQANTEAFF
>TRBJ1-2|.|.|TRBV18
TGTGCCAGCTCTCCCGGGGACTATGGCTACACCTTC
CASSPGDYGYTF
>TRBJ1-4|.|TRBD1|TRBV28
TGTGCCAGCAGCCGACAGGGGGCCAATGAAAAACTGTTTTTT
CASSRQGANEKLFF
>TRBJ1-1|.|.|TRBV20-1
TGCAGTGCGCGGGACGCGACTGAAGCTTTCTTT
CSARDATEAFF
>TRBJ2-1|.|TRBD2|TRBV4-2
TGTGCCAGCAGCCTGGGACTAGCTAGGTACAATGAGCAGTTCTTC
CASSLGLARYNEQFF
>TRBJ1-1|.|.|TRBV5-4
TGTGCCAGCAGCCCGGTCGGGGTGAAGACTGAAGCTTTCTTT
CASSPVGVKTEAFF
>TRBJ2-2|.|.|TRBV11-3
TGTGCCAGCAGCTTAGGGCCCCAGAGGACCGGGGAGCTGTTTTTT
CASSLGPQRTGELFF
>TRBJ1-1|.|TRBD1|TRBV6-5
TGTGCCAGCAGTCGGACGGTCAGGACAGGCACTGAAGCTTTCTTT
CASSRTVRTGTEAFF